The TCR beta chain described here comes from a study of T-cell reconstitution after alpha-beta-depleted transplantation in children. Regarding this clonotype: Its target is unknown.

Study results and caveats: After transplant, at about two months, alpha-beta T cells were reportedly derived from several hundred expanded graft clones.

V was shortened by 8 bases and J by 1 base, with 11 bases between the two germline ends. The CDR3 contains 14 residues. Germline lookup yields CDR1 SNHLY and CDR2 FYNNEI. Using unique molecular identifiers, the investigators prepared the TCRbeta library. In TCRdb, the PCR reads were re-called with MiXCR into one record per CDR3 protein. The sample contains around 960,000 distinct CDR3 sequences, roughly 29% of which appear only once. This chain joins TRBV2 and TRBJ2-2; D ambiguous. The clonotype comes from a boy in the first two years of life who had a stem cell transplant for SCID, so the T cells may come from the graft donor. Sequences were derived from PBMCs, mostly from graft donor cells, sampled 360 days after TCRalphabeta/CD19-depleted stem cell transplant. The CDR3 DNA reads TGTGCCAGCCTTAAAGAATTGAACACCGGGGAGCTGTTTTTT. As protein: CASLKELNTGELFF.